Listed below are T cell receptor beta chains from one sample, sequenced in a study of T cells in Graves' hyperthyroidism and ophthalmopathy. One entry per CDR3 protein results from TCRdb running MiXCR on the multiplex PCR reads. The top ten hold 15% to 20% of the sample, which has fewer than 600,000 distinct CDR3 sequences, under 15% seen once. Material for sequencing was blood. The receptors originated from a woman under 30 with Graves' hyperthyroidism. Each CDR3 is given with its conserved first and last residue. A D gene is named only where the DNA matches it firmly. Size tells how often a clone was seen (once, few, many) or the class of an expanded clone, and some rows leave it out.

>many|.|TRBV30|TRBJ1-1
TGTGCCTGGATACAGGTTGAAGCTTTCTTT
CAWIQVEAFF
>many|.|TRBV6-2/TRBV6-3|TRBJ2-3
TGTGCCAGCAGTTGGGTACGGCGGTCTAGCACAGATACGCAGTATTTT
CASSWVRRSSTDTQYF
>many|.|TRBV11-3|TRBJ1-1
TGTGCCAGCAGCTTAGGAGCAGCCCCGAACACTGAAGCTTTCTTT
CASSLGAAPNTEAFF
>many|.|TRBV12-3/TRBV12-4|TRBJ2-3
TGTGCCAGCACCTCCGGAGCAGATACGCAGTATTTT
CASTSGADTQYF
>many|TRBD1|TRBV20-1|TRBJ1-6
TGCAGTGCTAGAGCCCCGGACAGGGGTTTTAATTCACCCCTCCACTTT
CSARAPDRGFNSPLHF
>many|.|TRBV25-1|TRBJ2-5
TGTGCCAGCAGTAAAGGAGGACTGGGACGGGGAGAGACCCAGTACTTC
CASSKGGLGRGETQYF
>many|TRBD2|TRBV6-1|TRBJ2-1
TGTGCCAGCAGCTTGACTAGCGGGAGGGCCCAGGGCGATTACAATGAGCAGTTCTTC
CASSLTSGRAQGDYNEQFF
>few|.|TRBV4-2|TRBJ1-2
TGTGCCAGCAGCCAAGAAGTACTTCCTCGAAGCTATGGCTACACCTTC
CASSQEVLPRSYGYTF
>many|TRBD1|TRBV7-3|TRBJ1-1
TGTGCCAGCAGCACTGGACAGGGGAGGGCTGAAGCTTTCTTT
CASSTGQGRAEAFF
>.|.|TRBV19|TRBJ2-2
TGTGCCAGTAGTAAAACGGTCGCCCCATCCCGGGAGCTGTTTTTT
CASSKTVAPSRELFF
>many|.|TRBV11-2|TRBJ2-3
TGTGCCAGCAGCTTAGGGTGGGACTCCGGAGATACGCAGTATTTT
CASSLGWDSGDTQYF
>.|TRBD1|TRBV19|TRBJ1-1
TGTGCCAGTAGTATGGGGGACAGGGGAAGGAGTACTGAAGCTTTCTTT
CASSMGDRGRSTEAFF
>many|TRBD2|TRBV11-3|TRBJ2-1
TGTGCCAGCAGAGACCACCTAGCGGGAGTAACCGGCAATGAGCAGTTCTTC
CASRDHLAGVTGNEQFF
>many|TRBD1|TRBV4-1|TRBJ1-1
TGCGCCAGCAGTTCTGGGACAGGGTTGCGTGCTTTCTTT
CASSSGTGLRAFF
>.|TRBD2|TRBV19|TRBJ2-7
TGTGCCAGTAGTATAGTGGGGTCGGGGGGGAACGAGCAGTACTTC
CASSIVGSGGNEQYF
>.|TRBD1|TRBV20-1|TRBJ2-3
TGCAGTGCGCGGGACAGGGGAATCGCAGATACGCAGTATTTT
CSARDRGIADTQYF
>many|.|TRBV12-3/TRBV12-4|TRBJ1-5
TGTGCCAGCAGTTCCCGGGGTCGGGGCAATCAGCCCCAGCATTTT
CASSSRGRGNQPQHF
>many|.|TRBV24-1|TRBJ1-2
TGTGCCACCAGTGAAAGGGACGGATTGAGGGGCTACACCTTC
CATSERDGLRGYTF
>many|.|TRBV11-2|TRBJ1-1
TGTGCCAGCAGCTTTACCGCGACAGTGCTGAACACTGAAGCTTTCTTT
CASSFTATVLNTEAFF
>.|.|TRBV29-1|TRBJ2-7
TGCAGCGTCGCTGGACGGAACTCCTACGAGCAGTACTTC
CSVAGRNSYEQYF
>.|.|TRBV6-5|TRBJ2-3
TGTGCCAGCAGTTACTCTCTAGTCCTAGATACGCAGTATTTT
CASSYSLVLDTQYF
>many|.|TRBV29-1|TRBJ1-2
TGCAGCGTTGAGCGGCAGGACTATGGCTACACCTTC
CSVERQDYGYTF
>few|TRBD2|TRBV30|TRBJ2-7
TGTGCCTGCTCGGGAGGCCCGCTGCGGCAGTACTTC
CACSGGPLRQYF
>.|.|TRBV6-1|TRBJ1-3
TGTGCCAGCAGTCCTACCCACTCTGGAAACACCATATATTTT
CASSPTHSGNTIYF
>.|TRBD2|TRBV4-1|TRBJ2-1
TGCGCCAGCAGCCAAGCTGGCGGGAGGTTAGGTGAGCAGTTCTTC
CASSQAGGRLGEQFF
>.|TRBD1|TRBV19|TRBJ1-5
TGTGCCAGTAGTATGACGGACAGGGGGCTTGTTCAGCCCCAGCATTTT
CASSMTDRGLVQPQHF
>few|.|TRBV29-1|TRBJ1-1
TGCAGTACTATTCCAGGGAACACTGAAGCTTTCTTT
CSTIPGNTEAFF
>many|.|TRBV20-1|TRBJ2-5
TGCAGTGCTAGCAATCCACTAGCCCCGGTGGAGACCCAGTACTTC
CSASNPLAPVETQYF
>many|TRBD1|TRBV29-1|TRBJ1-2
TGCAGCGTTGAAACTCGACAGGGATCCTATGGCTACACCTTC
CSVETRQGSYGYTF
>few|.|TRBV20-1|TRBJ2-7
TGCAGTGCTAGTGTTACCGGATCCCTCTACGAGCAGTACTTC
CSASVTGSLYEQYF
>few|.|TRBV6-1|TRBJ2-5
TGTGCCAGCAGTGAAGTCAGAAAGCGAGAGACCCAGTACTTC
CASSEVRKRETQYF
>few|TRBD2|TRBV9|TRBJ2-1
TGTGCCAGCAGCGAAAGCGGGAAGCCGTACAATGAGCAGTTCTTC
CASSESGKPYNEQFF
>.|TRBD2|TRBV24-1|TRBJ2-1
TGTGCCACCAGTGATGAAACTAGCGGGAGGCCATACAATGAGCAGTTCTTC
CATSDETSGRPYNEQFF
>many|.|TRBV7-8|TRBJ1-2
TGTGCCAGCAGCGTCAGGGAGGCAAACTATGGCTACACCTTC
CASSVREANYGYTF
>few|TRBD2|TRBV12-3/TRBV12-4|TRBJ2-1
TGTGCCAGCACCCAGGGAGGGGCTGGGGATGAGCAGTTCTTC
CASTQGGAGDEQFF
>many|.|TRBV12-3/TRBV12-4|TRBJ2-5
TGTGCCAGCAGTCGCCGACTAGTACGTGAGACCCAGTACTTC
CASSRRLVRETQYF
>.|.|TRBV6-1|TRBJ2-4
TGTGCCAGCAGTGAAGGCCATATAGCCAAAAACATTCAGTACTTC
CASSEGHIAKNIQYF
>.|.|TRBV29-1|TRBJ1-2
TGCAGCGTTGAGGATAGTTCGGCGGGCTATGGCTACACCTTC
CSVEDSSAGYGYTF
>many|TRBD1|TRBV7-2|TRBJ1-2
TGTGCCAGCAGATACGCCCAGGGGGGGGCTGACGGCTACACCTTC
CASRYAQGGADGYTF
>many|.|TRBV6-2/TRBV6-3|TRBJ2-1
TGTGCCAGCAGACGAACGACGTACAGCTCCTACAATGAGCAGTTCTTC
CASRRTTYSSYNEQFF
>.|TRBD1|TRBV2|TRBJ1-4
TGTGCCAGCGCCTCCCGGACAGGACTTAATGAAAAACTGTTTTTT
CASASRTGLNEKLFF
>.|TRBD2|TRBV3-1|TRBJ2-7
TGTGCCAGCAGCCGGGCCGGACTAGCGGGATCTGCGTACGAGCAGTACTTC
CASSRAGLAGSAYEQYF
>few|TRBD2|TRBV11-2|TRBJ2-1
TGTGCCAGCAGCTTATCGTGGCGGGAGTATCTAGCTAATGAGCAGTTCTTC
CASSLSWREYLANEQFF
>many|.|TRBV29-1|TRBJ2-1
TGCAGCGTTGAAGATCCAGCGGGCCGGAGGGGGTACAATGAGCAGTTCTTC
CSVEDPAGRRGYNEQFF
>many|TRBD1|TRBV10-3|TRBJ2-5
TGTGCCATCAGTGAGTTGACAGGGCAAGAGACCCAGTACTTC
CAISELTGQETQYF
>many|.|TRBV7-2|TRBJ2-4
TGTGCCAGCAGCTTTAAGGGAGAAAACATTCAGTACTTC
CASSFKGENIQYF
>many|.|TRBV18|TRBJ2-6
TGTGCCAGCTCACCGCTCCGGGACTTAAGCTCTGGGGCCAACGTCCTGACTTTC
CASSPLRDLSSGANVLTF
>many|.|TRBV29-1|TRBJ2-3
TGCAGCGCCGTGAGGGAATTGGATACGCAGTATTTT
CSAVRELDTQYF
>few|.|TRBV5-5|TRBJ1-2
TGTGCCAGCAGCTTTCCAACAAGCGGTGGCTACACCTTC
CASSFPTSGGYTF
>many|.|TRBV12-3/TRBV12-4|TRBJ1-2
TGTGCCAGCACCTTAGACAACAGGGTTGGAGGCTACACCTTC
CASTLDNRVGGYTF
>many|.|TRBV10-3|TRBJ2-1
TGTGCCGTACGACCCGAAGGCTCCTACAATGAGCAGTTCTTC
CAVRPEGSYNEQFF
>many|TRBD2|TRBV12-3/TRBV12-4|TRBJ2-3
TGTGCCAGCAGTGACGGGGGGAGTGCGGGAACAGATACGCAGTATTTT
CASSDGGSAGTDTQYF
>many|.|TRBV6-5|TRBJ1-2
TGTGCCAGCAGTTACGGACCATTCTATGGCTACACCTTC
CASSYGPFYGYTF
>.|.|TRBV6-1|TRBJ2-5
TGTGCCAGCACTCCCTCTCGGGACCATGAACCGACCCAGTACTTC
CASTPSRDHEPTQYF
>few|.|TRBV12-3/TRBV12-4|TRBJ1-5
TGTGCCAGCAACCTGGACAGTAGCAATCAGCCCCAGCATTTT
CASNLDSSNQPQHF
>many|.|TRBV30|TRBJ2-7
TGTGCCTGGAGTGTTGAGGGTCTGCAGTACTTC
CAWSVEGLQYF
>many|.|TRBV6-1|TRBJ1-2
TGTGCCAGCAGTAGGCCGGGACAAGTAGGCGGCTACACCTTC
CASSRPGQVGGYTF
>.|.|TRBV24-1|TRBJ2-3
TGTGCCACCAGTGATCCGGGCCACTTGGGGACAGATACGCAGTATTTT
CATSDPGHLGTDTQYF
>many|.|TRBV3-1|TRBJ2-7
TGTGCCAGCAGCCATACCGCAGCCGGCGTTGAATCCTACGAGCAGTACTTC
CASSHTAAGVESYEQYF